This T cell receptor beta chain appears in the sequencing data of a study of sequential checkpoint blockade in melanoma. Documented treatment: randomized to nivolumab then ipilimumab (arm A) or the reverse (arm B). The method was immunoSEQ multiplex PCR; TCRdb's version includes in-frame clones alone and lacks a portion of them. This sample has some 19,000 clones, with 69% found just once. This receptor was taken from a human donor with melanoma. The sequencing here drew on CD8+ T cells sorted from blood (inferred from file names), taken from a patient given nivolumab and ipilimumab in sequence.

CDR3 coding DNA: TGTGCCAGCAGCTTAACATCGAACACTGAAGCTTTCTTT. As protein: CASSLTSNTEAFF. V is TRBV7-6 and J is TRBJ1-1; D unresolved. This CDR3 has 13 amino acids. In germline, CDR1 is SGHVS, CDR2 FNYEAQ. V lost 2 bases, J lost 1 base, and 5 bases lay in between.